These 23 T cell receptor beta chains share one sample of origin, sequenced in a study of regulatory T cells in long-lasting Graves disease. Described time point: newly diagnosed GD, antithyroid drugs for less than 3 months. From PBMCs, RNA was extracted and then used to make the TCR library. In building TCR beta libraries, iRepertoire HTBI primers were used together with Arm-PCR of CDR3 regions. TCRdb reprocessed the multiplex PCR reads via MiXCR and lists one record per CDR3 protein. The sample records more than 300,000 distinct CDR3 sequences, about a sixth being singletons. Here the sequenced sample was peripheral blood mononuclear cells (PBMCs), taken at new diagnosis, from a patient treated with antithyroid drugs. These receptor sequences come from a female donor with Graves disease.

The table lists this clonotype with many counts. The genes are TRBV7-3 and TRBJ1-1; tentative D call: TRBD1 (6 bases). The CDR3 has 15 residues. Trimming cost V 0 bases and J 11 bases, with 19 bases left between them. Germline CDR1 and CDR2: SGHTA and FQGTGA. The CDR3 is CASSLTFGEGGPAFF. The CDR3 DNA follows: TGTGCCAGCAGCTTAACGTTTGGGGAAGGGGGACCGGCTTTCTTT.

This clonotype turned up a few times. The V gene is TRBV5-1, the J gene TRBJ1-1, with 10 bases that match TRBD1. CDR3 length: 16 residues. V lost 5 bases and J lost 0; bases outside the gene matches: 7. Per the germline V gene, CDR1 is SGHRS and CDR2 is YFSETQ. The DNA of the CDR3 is TGCGCCAGCAGACCGGGACAGGGGAACATGAACACTGAAGCTTTCTTT. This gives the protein CASRPGQGNMNTEAFF.

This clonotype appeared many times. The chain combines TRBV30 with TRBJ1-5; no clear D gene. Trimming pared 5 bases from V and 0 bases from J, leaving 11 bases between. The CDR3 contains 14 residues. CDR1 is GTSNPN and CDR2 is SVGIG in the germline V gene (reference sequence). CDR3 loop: CAWADSYSNQPQHF. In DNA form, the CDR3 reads TGTGCCTGGGCGGACTCATATAGCAATCAGCCCCAGCATTTT.

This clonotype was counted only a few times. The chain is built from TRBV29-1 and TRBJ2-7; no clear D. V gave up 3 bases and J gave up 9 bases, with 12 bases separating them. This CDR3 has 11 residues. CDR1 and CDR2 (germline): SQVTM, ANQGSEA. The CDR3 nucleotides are TGCAGCGTTGAGGTTTTGCGGATGCAGTACTTC. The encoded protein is CSVEVLRMQYF.

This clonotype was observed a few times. The CDR3 loop reads CASSPDEGNEQFF. The CDR3 DNA is TGTGCCAGCAGTCCAGACGAGGGAAACGAGCAGTTCTTC. This chain joins TRBV27 and TRBJ2-1; a possible D gene is TRBD2 (5 bases). This CDR3 is built from 13 residues. Trimming cost V 5 bases and J 10 bases, with 15 bases left between them. Germline V gene sequence: CDR1 MNHEY, CDR2 SMNVEV (reference sequence).

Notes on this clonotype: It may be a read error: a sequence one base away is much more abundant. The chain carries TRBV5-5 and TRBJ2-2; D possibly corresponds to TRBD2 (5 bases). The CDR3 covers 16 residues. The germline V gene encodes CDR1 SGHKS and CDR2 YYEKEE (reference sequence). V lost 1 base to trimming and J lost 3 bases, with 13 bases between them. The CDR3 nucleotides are TGTGCCAGCAGCTTGAGTCGGAAGGGAGACACCGGGGAGCTGTTTTTT. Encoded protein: CASSLSRKGDTGELFF.

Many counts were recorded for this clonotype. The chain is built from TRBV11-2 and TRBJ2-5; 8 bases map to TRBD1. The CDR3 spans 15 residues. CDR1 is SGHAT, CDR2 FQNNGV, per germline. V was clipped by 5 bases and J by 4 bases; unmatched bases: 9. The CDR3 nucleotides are TGTGCCAGCAGCCCCTCCCCTGGGACAGGAGAGACCCAGTACTTC. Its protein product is CASSPSPGTGETQYF.

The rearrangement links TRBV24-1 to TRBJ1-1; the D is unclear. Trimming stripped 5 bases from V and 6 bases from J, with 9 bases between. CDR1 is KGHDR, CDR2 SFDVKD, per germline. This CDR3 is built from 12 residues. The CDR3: CATSGSVAEAFF. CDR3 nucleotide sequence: TGTGCCACCAGTGGGTCTGTCGCTGAAGCTTTCTTT.

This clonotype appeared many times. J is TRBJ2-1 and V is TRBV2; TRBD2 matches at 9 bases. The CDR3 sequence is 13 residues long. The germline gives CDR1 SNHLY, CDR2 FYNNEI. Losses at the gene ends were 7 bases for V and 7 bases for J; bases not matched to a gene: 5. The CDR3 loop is CASTPLAGNEQFF. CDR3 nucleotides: TGTGCCAGCACCCCCCTAGCGGGAAATGAGCAGTTCTTC.

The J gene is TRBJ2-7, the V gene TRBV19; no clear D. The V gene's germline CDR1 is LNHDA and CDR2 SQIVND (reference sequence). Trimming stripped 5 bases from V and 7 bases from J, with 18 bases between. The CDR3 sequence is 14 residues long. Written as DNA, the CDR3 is TGTGCCAGTAGTGTGTTAGGCTCCTCCAATGAGCAGTACTTC. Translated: CASSVLGSSNEQYF.

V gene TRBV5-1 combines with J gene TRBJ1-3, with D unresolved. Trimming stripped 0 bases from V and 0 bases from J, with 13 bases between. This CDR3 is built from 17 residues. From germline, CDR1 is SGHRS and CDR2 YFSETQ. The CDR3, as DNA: TGCGCCAGCAGCTTGGGGGGAGGCCCTAGCTCTGGAAACACCATATATTTT. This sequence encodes CASSLGGGPSSGNTIYF.

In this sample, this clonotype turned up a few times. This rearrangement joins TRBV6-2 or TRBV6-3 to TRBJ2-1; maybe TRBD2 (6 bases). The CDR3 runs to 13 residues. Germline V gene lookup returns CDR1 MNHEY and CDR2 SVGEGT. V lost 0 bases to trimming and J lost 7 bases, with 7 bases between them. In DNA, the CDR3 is TGTGCCAGCAGTTACTCGGAGGGTAATGAGCAGTTCTTC. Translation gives CASSYSEGNEQFF.

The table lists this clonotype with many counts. In nucleotides, the CDR3 is TGTGCCAGCAGTTACCCGACCCAATGGGGGGCTGGGGTCAATGAGCAGTTCTTC. Translating it yields CASSYPTQWGAGVNEQFF. This sequence joins TRBV6-2 or TRBV6-3 and TRBJ2-1; D may match TRBD1 or TRBD2 (6 bases each). Trimming shortened V by 2 bases and J by 6 bases, and 23 bases separated the two germline ends. The CDR3 totals 18 residues. Germline CDR1 MNHEY, CDR2 SVGEGT.

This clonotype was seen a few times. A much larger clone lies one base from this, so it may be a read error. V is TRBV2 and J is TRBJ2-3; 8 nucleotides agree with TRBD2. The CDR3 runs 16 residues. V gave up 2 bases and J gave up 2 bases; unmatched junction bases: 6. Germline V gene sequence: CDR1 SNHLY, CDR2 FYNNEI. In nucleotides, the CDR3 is TGTGCCAGCAGTGAACCAGCGGGGGACCCCACAGATACGCAGTATTTT. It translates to CASSEPAGDPTDTQYF.

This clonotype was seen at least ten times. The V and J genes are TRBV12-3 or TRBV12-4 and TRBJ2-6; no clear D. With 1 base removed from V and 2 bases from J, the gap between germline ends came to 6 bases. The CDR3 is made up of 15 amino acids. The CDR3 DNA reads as TGTGCCAGCAGTTTAGTATCGACTGGGGCCAACGTCCTGACTTTC. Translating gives CASSLVSTGANVLTF.

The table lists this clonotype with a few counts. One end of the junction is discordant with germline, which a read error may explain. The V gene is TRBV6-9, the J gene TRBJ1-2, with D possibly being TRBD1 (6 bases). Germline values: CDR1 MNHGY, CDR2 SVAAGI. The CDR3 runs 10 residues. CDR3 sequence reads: CARGHYGYTF. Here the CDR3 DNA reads TGCGCCAGGGGCCACTATGGCTACACCTTC.

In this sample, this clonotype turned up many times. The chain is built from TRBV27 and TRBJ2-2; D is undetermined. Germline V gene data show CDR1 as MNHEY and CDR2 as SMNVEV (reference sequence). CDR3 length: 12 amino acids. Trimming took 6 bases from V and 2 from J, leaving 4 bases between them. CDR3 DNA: TGTGCCAGCAGCTTAAACACCGGGGAGCTGTTTTTT. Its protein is CASSLNTGELFF.

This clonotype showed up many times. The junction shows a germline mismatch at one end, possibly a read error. This CDR3 reads CASSLRGGMNTEAFF. In DNA, the CDR3 is TGTGCCAGCAGCTTAAGAGGGGGAATGAACACTGAAGCTTTCTTT. V is TRBV5-1 and J is TRBJ1-1, with D maybe TRBD1 (6 bases). The CDR3 totals 15 residues. Germline CDR1 is SGHRS and CDR2 is YFSETQ. The full variable domain, completed using reference TRBV5-1 and TRBJ1-1, is KAGVTQTPRYLIKTRGQQVTLSCSPISGHRSVSWYQQTPGQGLQFLFEYFSETQRNKGNFPGRFSGRQFSNSRSEMNVSTLELGDSALYLCASSLRGGMNTEAFFGQGTRLTVV.

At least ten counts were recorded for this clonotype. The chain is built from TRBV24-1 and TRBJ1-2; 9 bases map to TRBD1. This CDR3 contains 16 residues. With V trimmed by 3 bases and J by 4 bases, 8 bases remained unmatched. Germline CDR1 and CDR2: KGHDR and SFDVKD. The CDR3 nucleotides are TGTGCCACCAGTGATCAAGCCGGGACAGGGACCTATGGCTACACCTTC. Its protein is CATSDQAGTGTYGYTF.

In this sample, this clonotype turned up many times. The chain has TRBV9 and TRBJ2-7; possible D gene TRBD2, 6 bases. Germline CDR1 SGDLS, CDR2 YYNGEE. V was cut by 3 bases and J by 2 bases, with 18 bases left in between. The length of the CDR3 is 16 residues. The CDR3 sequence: CASSGPSGPSPYEQYF. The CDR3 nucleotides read TGTGCCAGCAGCGGGCCCAGCGGGCCCTCTCCCTACGAGCAGTACTTC.

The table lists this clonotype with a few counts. The CDR3 DNA sequence: TGTGCCAGCAGCCTTGGACTAGAAGGGCGCGGTGAGCAGTTCTTC. Translation gives CASSLGLEGRGEQFF. The rearrangement uses TRBV3-1 and TRBJ2-1; 7 bases line up with TRBD2. The CDR3 is made up of 15 amino acids. Germline V CDR1 and CDR2: LGHDT, YNNKEL (reference sequence). The J segment lost 9 bases and the V segment lost 4 bases, leaving 12 bases of the junction unmatched.

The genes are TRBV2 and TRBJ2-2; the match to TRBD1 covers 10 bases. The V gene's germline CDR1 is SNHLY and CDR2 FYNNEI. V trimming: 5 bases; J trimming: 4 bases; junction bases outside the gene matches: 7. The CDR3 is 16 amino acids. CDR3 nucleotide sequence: TGTGCCAGCAGTTTCGTAGGACAGGGGGGCACCGGGGAGCTGTTTTTT. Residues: CASSFVGQGGTGELFF.

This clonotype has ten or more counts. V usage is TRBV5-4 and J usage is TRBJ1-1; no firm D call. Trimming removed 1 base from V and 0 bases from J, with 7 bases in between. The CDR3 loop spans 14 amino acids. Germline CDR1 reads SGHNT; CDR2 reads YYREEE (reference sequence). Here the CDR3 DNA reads TGTGCCAGCAGCTTGTTCCACATGAACACTGAAGCTTTCTTT. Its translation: CASSLFHMNTEAFF.